The entry that follows covers one T cell receptor beta chain sequence. The data are from a study of blood T cell repertoires in COVID-19. Using immunoSEQ multiplex PCR, the repertoire was profiled, and TCRdb retains in-frame clones only, with some absent. The sample has 150,000 to 170,000 clones, about 88% seen once; the top ten hold around 7.7%. The CDR3 runs to 17 residues. Germline CDR1 is SGHVS and CDR2 is FQNEAQ. Trimming cost V 0 bases and J 0 bases; bases outside gene matches: 5. The age range of participants was 18 to 89 years, with residence in about 25 US areas. Allocation to cohorts depended on clinical history reported by the participants.

This TCR came from a man over 45 who had recovered from COVID-19. The chain links TRBV7-8 to TRBJ2-1; 7 bases line up with TRBD2. The sequenced sample consisted of PBMCs or T cells enriched from blood (not recorded which). The CDR3 here is CASSLATSPLSYNEQFF. CDR3 nucleotides: TGTGCCAGCAGCTTAGCGACTAGCCCTCTCTCCTACAATGAGCAGTTCTTC.